This T cell receptor (beta chain) was obtained from a study of blood T cell repertoires in COVID-19 (dated by TCRdb to about 2020). Context from the whole study: Collaborator samples came from the United States, Italy and Spain and covered acute and convalescent phases of COVID-19. Where available, HLA class I and class II types were obtained from metadata supplied by the sample provider rather than from assay-based typing. The sample metadata nearly always contained a de-identified subject ID, COVID-19 status, age in years and sex. The repertoires were made available in a free public database intended to serve as a resource for research on the immune response to SARS-CoV-2. The samples were drawn from the first 160 participants of the ongoing ImmuneRACE study and from 1,200 or so subjects provided by 6 global collaborators. The prospective study material was composed of cDNA or gDNA derived from T cells, B-cell-depleted T cells, or PBMCs. The dataset comprised deeply sampled blood TCRbeta repertoires from subjects exposed to, actively infected with, or recovered from COVID-19. General findings and caveats noted by the study authors: How much clinical and demographic metadata was included differed by source and by participant, and the metadata was provided uncurated.

Details on this clone: Its antigen is currently not known. No quality values exist for individual bases; no much larger clone is one base distant.

Participants in the prospective study were aged roughly 18 to 89 years, lived in about two dozen United States geographic areas, and enrolled through a virtual design. To assign participants to cohorts, the prospective study relied on clinical history that participants themselves reported in a screening survey and a study questionnaire. ImmuneRACE Cohort 3 recovered participants were defined by two consecutive negative NP/OP PCR tests, healthcare professional clearance, or symptom resolution. Each participant in the prospective study had whole blood, serum and a nasopharyngeal or oropharyngeal swab collected by mobile phlebotomists. Additional blood draws and questionnaires over an approximately 2-month period could optionally be provided by prospective study participants. Prospective study blood samples were shipped either frozen or at room temperature before DNA extraction. Here V drops 4 bases and J drops 5 bases, and the junction holds 12 bases not matched to any gene. CDR1 and CDR2 (KGHDR, SFDVKD) derive from the germline V gene. The CDR3 goes from the cysteine to the phenylalanine over 17 residues. CDR3 DNA is the only sequence kept; it has 51 bases, read in frame from the first base.

The immunoSEQ Assay, a bias-controlled multiplex PCR, was used to amplify TCRbeta CDR3 regions from genomic DNA. The original pipeline was this. The number of nucleated cells in each sample was estimated by amplification of reference gene primers within the assay. To quantify the absolute abundance of each unique TCRbeta CDR3 rearrangement, sequence reads were collapsed and filtered. For each sample, productive Simpson clonality was calculated by taking the square root of Simpson's diversity index across productive rearrangements. TCRdb limited this immuneACCESS table to in-frame rearrangements with V and J called. A share of clones is missing; checked studies link under half to unresolved V genes, and the rest is unexplained. V and J calls and clone size follow that table, whereas D and trimming were derived from the DNA. The sample table shows just over 300,000 clones, and roughly 89% are seen once. Just under 9% of the sample is held by the ten biggest clonotypes.

The chain joins TRBV24-1 to TRBJ2-1, with TRBD1 identical over 8 junction bases. Sequences were obtained from PBMCs or T cells enriched from blood (not recorded which). The sequence came from a woman between 18 and 29 years old who had recovered from COVID-19. The encoded CDR3 is CATSDLGTGKPHNEQFF. The nucleotide sequence is TGTGCCACCAGTGACCTAGGGACAGGCAAACCCCACAATGAGCAGTTCTTC.